Following are 20 T cell receptor beta chains from one sample sequenced in a study of CD8+CD57+ T cells in acquired aplastic anemia. The TCR beta profiling, which covered VDJ combination and CDR3 sequence, was carried out using genomic DNA as the template. Each CDR3 protein is one row after TCRdb ran MiXCR on the reads. The repertoire has about 130,000 distinct CDR3 sequences, over 45% of them found once; the top ten carry roughly 2.7%. Sequencing input: sorted CD4+, CD8+, or CD8+CD57+ T cells (not recorded which) from PBMCs. Source of these receptors: a human donor in good health, serving as a control.

This clonotype appeared a few times. Possible read error: a much larger clone is one base away. This chain connects TRBV7-8 to TRBJ1-6; perhaps TRBD1 as D (6 bases). The V gene's germline CDR1 is SGHVS and CDR2 FQNEAQ. The CDR3 totals 18 residues. Trimming cost V 5 bases and J 0 bases, with 17 bases left between them. CDR3 bases: TGTGCCAGCAGCCAGGCAGGGGAATTTAGCTCCTATAATTCACCCCTCCACTTT. It specifies CASSQAGEFSSYNSPLHF.

The chain carries TRBV29-1 and TRBJ2-3; TRBD2 might be the D (6 bases). CDR1 and CDR2 from the germline V gene are SQVTM and ANQGSEA. Trimming shortened V by 7 bases and J by 6 bases, and 14 bases separated the two germline ends. This CDR3 has 12 amino acids. CDR3 DNA sequence: TGCAGCGGGAACGGAGGGCCGGATACGCAGTATTTT. Amino acid sequence: CSGNGGPDTQYF.

J is TRBJ2-7 and V is TRBV19; 8 positions agree with TRBD1. CDR3 length: 13 amino acids. The trim removed 9 bases at V and 2 bases at J, leaving 6 bases unmatched. Germline CDR1 is LNHDA and CDR2 is SQIVND (reference sequence). The CDR3 reads CASRTGKAYEQYF. The DNA for the CDR3 is TGTGCCAGCAGGACAGGGAAGGCCTACGAGCAGTACTTC.

This chain links TRBV24-1 with TRBJ1-2; D remains ambiguous. The CDR3 extends over 11 amino acids. Germline assignment: CDR1 KGHDR and CDR2 SFDVKD. V lost 5 bases and J lost 6, with 6 bases in between. As DNA, the CDR3 is TGTGCCACCAGTGCAGAAAATGGCTACACCTTC. This encodes CATSAENGYTF.

The V gene is TRBV19, the J gene TRBJ1-4; 8 bases are shared with TRBD1. This CDR3 has 11 residues. J was trimmed by 10 bases and V by 7 bases; bases with no gene match: 2. Germline V gene sequence: CDR1 LNHDA, CDR2 SQIVND (reference sequence). The CDR3, as DNA: TGTGCCAGTACCACAGGGGGAAAACTGTTTTTT. Amino acid sequence: CASTTGGKLFF.

On this clonotype itself: The junction does not match germline at one end; this may be a read error. The chain recombines TRBV24-1 with TRBJ2-3; D not resolved. Germline assignment: CDR1 KGHDR and CDR2 SFDVKD. This CDR3 is 15 amino acids long. CDR3 protein: CATSERSFGTDTQYF. The CDR3 DNA sequence: TGTGCCACCAGTGAACGGAGTTTCGGCACAGATACGCAGTACTTT.

The table lists this clonotype with a count of one. The chain employs TRBV10-3 and TRBJ1-4; D is unclear. The germline V gene encodes CDR1 ENHRY and CDR2 SYGVKD. Trimming took 3 bases from V and 0 from J, leaving 5 bases between them. There are 14 residues in the CDR3. CDR3: CAISDLATNEKLFF. The CDR3 DNA follows: TGTGCCATCAGTGACTTGGCAACTAATGAAAAACTGTTTTTT.

The rearrangement uses TRBV9 and TRBJ1-2; 8 positions agree with TRBD1. CDR3 length: 16 amino acids. V trimming: 0 bases; J trimming: 4 bases; junction bases outside the gene matches: 8. Germline assignment: CDR1 SGDLS and CDR2 YYNGEE. The CDR3 DNA sequence: TGTGCCAGCAGCGTAGAAGCAGGGGGCGCCGGCTATGGCTACACCTTC. It specifies CASSVEAGGAGYGYTF.

This clonotype was counted at least ten times. This rearrangement joins TRBV5-4 to TRBJ2-5, with 7 bases that match TRBD1. The V gene's germline CDR1 is SGHNT and CDR2 YYREEE (reference sequence). Losses at the gene ends were 1 base for V and 6 bases for J; bases not matched to a gene: 3. This CDR3 has 13 amino acids. The CDR3 DNA sequence: TGTGCCAGCAGCTTGTACAGGGGACAGACCCAGTACTTC. Its protein is CASSLYRGQTQYF.

This clonotype has at least ten counts. The rearrangement uses TRBV29-1 and TRBJ2-7; no clear D gene. From germline, CDR1 is SQVTM and CDR2 ANQGSEA. With 7 bases removed from V and 2 bases from J, the gap between germline ends came to 9 bases. The CDR3 is 11 residues long. The CDR3 sequence is CSGTVAYEQYF. The CDR3 bases are TGCAGCGGGACGGTGGCCTACGAGCAGTACTTC.

As DNA, the CDR3 is TGCAGTGCGTATGACAGGAGGAACTATGGCTACACCTTC. It specifies CSAYDRRNYGYTF. The chain carries TRBV29-1 and TRBJ1-2; D may be TRBD1 (6 bases). The CDR3 has 13 amino acids. Germline-derived CDR1 and CDR2 are SQVTM and ANQGSEA.

The sample holds many counts of this clonotype. The genes are TRBV20-1 and TRBJ2-7; D unclear. V was cut by 4 bases and J by 0 bases, with 7 bases left in between. Per germline, CDR1 DFQATT and CDR2 SNEGSKA (reference sequence). This CDR3 has 12 residues. The CDR3, as DNA: TGCAGTGCTACGGCCCGCTCCTACGAGCAGTACTTC. This gives the protein CSATARSYEQYF.

This clonotype was counted many times. The chain uses TRBV6-1 and TRBJ1-1; D possibly corresponds to TRBD1 (6 bases). The CDR3 covers 15 residues. Looked up from germline, CDR1 is MNHNS and CDR2 is SASEGT. V lost 5 bases and J 1 base, leaving 14 bases between the germline ends. CDR3 DNA: TGTGCCAGCAGTCTACAGCTGACAGGGAACACTGAAGCTTTCTTT. Translated, it gives CASSLQLTGNTEAFF.

This clonotype was counted at least ten times. The genes are TRBV29-1 and TRBJ2-1; D uncertain. The germline CDR1 and CDR2 sequences are SQVTM and ANQGSEA. This CDR3 has 14 amino acids. Trimming cost V 1 base and J 0 bases, with 7 bases left between them. CDR3 sequence (DNA): TGCAGCGTTGAAGGCAGGAGCTCCTACAATGAGCAGTTCTTC. It yields the protein CSVEGRSSYNEQFF.

The chain carries TRBV20-1 and TRBJ1-3; TRBD1 aligns across 7 bases. The CDR3 runs to 13 residues. Trimming took 6 bases from V and 3 from J; bases not matched to a gene: 5. Germline V CDR1 and CDR2: DFQATT, SNEGSKA (reference sequence). The CDR3 DNA reads TGCAGTGCCCACGACAGGGTTGGAAACACCATATATTTT. Protein product: CSAHDRVGNTIYF.

The chain has TRBV20-1 and TRBJ1-5, with 9 bases identical to TRBD1. The CDR3 sequence is 15 residues long. Germline CDR1 reads DFQATT; CDR2 reads SNEGSKA (reference sequence). After removal of 5 bases from V and 0 bases from J, the junction contained 5 bases not matched to a gene. The CDR3 here is CSASDRGDSNQPQHF. The CDR3 DNA sequence: TGCAGTGCTTCGGACAGGGGTGATAGCAATCAGCCCCAGCATTTT.

In this sample, this clonotype turned up many times. The chain employs TRBV6-2 or TRBV6-3 and TRBJ2-5; unclear D gene. Per germline, CDR1 MNHEY and CDR2 SVGEGT. The V gene lost 0 bases and the J gene lost 3 bases, with 8 bases spanning the gap. The CDR3 loop spans 14 amino acids. The CDR3 bases are TGTGCCAGCAGTTACTCGAGCCGAAAAGAGACCCAGTACTTC. Translated, it gives CASSYSSRKETQYF.

This sequence joins TRBV2 and TRBJ1-1; D is possibly TRBD1 (6 bases). Germline lookup yields CDR1 SNHLY and CDR2 FYNNEI. The CDR3 sequence is 13 residues long. Trimming left V 3 bases short and J 2 bases short, with 7 bases between. The CDR3 DNA follows: TGTGCCAGCAGTGACAGGGGAAACACTGAAGCTTTCTTT. Translation gives CASSDRGNTEAFF.

This clonotype was seen ten or more times. V and J are TRBV18 and TRBJ1-6; D is unresolved. CDR3 length: 15 residues. Trimming left V 2 bases short and J 7 bases short, with 12 bases between. CDR1 and CDR2 (germline): KGHSH, LQKENI. CDR3 sequence reads: CASSPSIGRNSPLHF. Written as DNA, the CDR3 is TGTGCCAGCTCACCAAGTATAGGGAGAAATTCACCCCTCCACTTT.

This clonotype was picked up one time. The V and J genes are TRBV24-1 and TRBJ2-7, with 10 bases aligning to TRBD2. The V segment lost 2 bases and the J segment 4 bases; nucleotides outside the gene matches: 4. Germline lookup yields CDR1 KGHDR and CDR2 SFDVKD. The CDR3 has 15 amino acids. CDR3 DNA sequence: TGTGCCACCAGTGATTGGACTAGCGGTGGTTACGAGCAGTACTTC. It is translated as CATSDWTSGGYEQYF.